These 24 T cell receptor beta chains originate from one sample sequenced in a study of cytomegalovirus exposure and HLA in healthy donors. A multiplex PCR was run with 60 Vbeta primers and 13 Jbeta primers. Assay: immunoSEQ multiplex PCR; the TCRdb copy retains only in-frame clones and omits some. The sample contains around 90,000 clones, approximately 68% of which appear only once. The sample was PBMCs. The source is a boy between 10 and 17 years old in good health and CMV-seropositive.

This clone came up once. This sequence joins TRBV5-6 and TRBJ1-3; possible D gene TRBD1, 6 bases. Trimming stripped 2 bases from V and 0 bases from J, with 9 bases between. Looked up from germline, CDR1 is SGHDT and CDR2 is YYEEEE. The CDR3 contains 15 residues. CDR3 DNA sequence: TGTGCCAGCAGCTTAGAGGGGGACTCTGGAAACACCATATATTTT. This translates into CASSLEGDSGNTIYF.

In this sample, this clone turned up a few times. V gene TRBV5-1 combines with J gene TRBJ1-1; D may be TRBD1 (5 bases). The V end was cut by 4 bases, the J end by 5 bases, with 15 bases between. This CDR3 contains 14 residues. The germline V gene has CDR1 SGHRS and CDR2 YFSETQ. The CDR3 region has the DNA TGCGCCAGCAGCCTTGATCTTGGGGCAACTGAAGCTTTCTTT. This sequence encodes CASSLDLGATEAFF.

The V and J genes are TRBV6-5 and TRBJ1-2; 9 nucleotides align to TRBD1. In germline, CDR1 is MNHEY, CDR2 SVGAGI. The CDR3 runs to 16 residues. The V and J ends lost 0 bases and 3 bases, in that order; junction bases with no gene match: 5. CDR3 DNA: TGTGCCAGCAGTTACTCTAACAGGGGGCCTGACTATGGCTACACCTTC. Protein product: CASSYSNRGPDYGYTF.

V and J are TRBV5-1 and TRBJ2-6, with D perhaps matching TRBD2 (6 bases). Trimming left V 5 bases short and J 2 bases short, with 8 bases between. The CDR3 loop spans 14 amino acids. From germline, CDR1 is SGHRS and CDR2 YFSETQ. For the CDR3, the DNA is TGCGCCAGCAGGCGGGATGCTGGGGCCAACGTCCTGACTTTC. Protein sequence: CASRRDAGANVLTF. Full variable domain (missing parts from reference TRBV5-1 and TRBJ2-6): KAGVTQTPRYLIKTRGQQVTLSCSPISGHRSVSWYQQTPGQGLQFLFEYFSETQRNKGNFPGRFSGRQFSNSRSEMNVSTLELGDSALYLCASRRDAGANVLTFGAGSRLTVL.

This sequence joins TRBV15 and TRBJ2-7, with 8 bases identical to TRBD1. Germline V gene lookup returns CDR1 LNHNV and CDR2 YYDKDF (reference sequence). CDR3 length equals 15 residues. After removal of 0 bases from V and 3 bases from J, the junction contained 4 bases not matched to a gene. CDR3 in DNA: TGTGCCACCAGCAGAGATGGACAGGGTCTCTACGAGCAGTACTTC. This gives the protein CATSRDGQGLYEQYF.

This clone appeared once. The CDR3 spells CAWWGGHTGELFF. Here the CDR3 DNA reads TGTGCCTGGTGGGGGGGTCACACCGGGGAGCTGTTTTTT. The chain couples TRBV30 to TRBJ2-2; 7 bases are a match to TRBD2. The ends lost 5 bases at V and 3 bases at J; junction bases unmatched: 3. The CDR3 sequence is 13 residues long. The germline CDR1 and CDR2 sequences are GTSNPN and SVGIG (reference sequence). The full variable domain, its missing parts supplied by reference TRBV30 and TRBJ2-2, is SQTIHQWPATLVQPVGSPLSLECTVEGTSNPNLYWYRQAAGRGLQLLFYSVGIGQISSEVPQNLSASRPQDRQFILSSKKLLLSDSGFYLCAWWGGHTGELFFGEGSRLTVL.

In the case of this clone: At one boundary the junction diverges from the germline segment, which might be a read error. This sequence joins TRBV25-1 and TRBJ1-5, with 7 bases that match TRBD1. Germline V CDR1 and CDR2: MGHDK, SYGVNS. The CDR3 has 14 amino acids. The CDR3 here is CASSELGLGQPQNF. In DNA form, the CDR3 reads TGTGCCAGCAGTGAACTGGGGTTGGGACAGCCCCAGAATTTT.

This clone was detected only a few times. This rearrangement joins TRBV7-9 to TRBJ1-4; D unresolved. Trimming removed 2 bases from V and 8 bases from J, with 9 bases in between. The germline V gene encodes CDR1 SEHNR and CDR2 FQNEAQ (reference sequence). The CDR3 loop spans 13 amino acids. CDR3 DNA sequence: TGTGCCAGCAGCTTAATCAGGTGGGAAAAACTGTTTTTT. Its protein product is CASSLIRWEKLFF.

The V call is TRBV7-2, the J call TRBJ2-7; 8 positions agree with TRBD2. J gave up 1 base and V 6 bases, and 11 bases lay outside the gene matches. Germline V gives CDR1 SGHTA, CDR2 FQGNSA. The CDR3 extends over 16 amino acids. The CDR3 spells CASSRAGASGSYEQYF. DNA of the CDR3: TGTGCCAGCAGTCGAGCGGGAGCGTCGGGGTCCTACGAGCAGTACTTC. Full variable domain (remainder filled in from reference TRBV7-2 and TRBJ2-7): GAGVSQSPSNKVTEKGKDVELRCDPISGHTALYWYRQSLGQGLEFLIYFQGNSAPDKSGLPSDRFSAERTGGSVSTLTIQRTQQEDSAVYLCASSRAGASGSYEQYFGPGTRLTVT.

Note on this clone: Other DNA sequences within the sample encode an identical CDR3. The gene calls are TRBV4-3 and TRBJ1-1, with D perhaps TRBD1 (6 bases). CDR1 is LGHNA and CDR2 is YSLEER in the germline V gene. The CDR3 length is 15 residues. Trimming took 0 bases from V and 3 from J, leaving 11 bases between them. The CDR3 reads CASSQDWGRDTEAFF. The CDR3 DNA reads TGCGCCAGCAGCCAAGATTGGGGGCGGGACACTGAAGCTTTCTTT.

V and J are TRBV7-9 and TRBJ2-7, with 9 bases lining up with TRBD1. The CDR3 runs 15 residues. The V gene end was trimmed by 0 bases and the J gene end by 4 bases; junction bases not matched to a gene: 4. Germline lookup yields CDR1 SEHNR and CDR2 FQNEAQ (reference sequence). The DNA of the CDR3 is TGTGCCAGCAGCTTAGCGAAGGGACAGGGTTACGAGCAGTACTTC. This sequence encodes CASSLAKGQGYEQYF.

The V gene is TRBV7-6, the J gene TRBJ2-7, with 10 bases aligning to TRBD2. This CDR3 is 16 amino acids long. Trimming took 1 base from V and 4 from J; bases not matched to a gene: 7. Germline lookup yields CDR1 SGHVS and CDR2 FNYEAQ. The CDR3 sequence is CASSLGVAGGSYEQYF. DNA of the CDR3: TGTGCCAGCAGCTTAGGGGTAGCGGGAGGATCATACGAGCAGTACTTC.

As concerns this clone: Other DNA sequences from this sample encode an identical CDR3 as well. The CDR3 region has the DNA TGCGCCAGCAGCTTCGACAGGCCGAACACTGAAGCTTTCTTT. This codes for CASSFDRPNTEAFF. The V call is TRBV5-1, the J call TRBJ1-1; D is perhaps TRBD1 (6 bases). The germline V gene encodes CDR1 SGHRS and CDR2 YFSETQ. The ends were cut back, 2 bases at V and 1 base at J, with 9 bases in the middle. This CDR3 spans 14 amino acids. The full variable domain, with the rest looked up from reference TRBV5-1 and TRBJ1-1, is KAGVTQTPRYLIKTRGQQVTLSCSPISGHRSVSWYQQTPGQGLQFLFEYFSETQRNKGNFPGRFSGRQFSNSRSEMNVSTLELGDSALYLCASSFDRPNTEAFFGQGTRLTVV.

This clone was detected only a few times. The chain combines TRBV2 with TRBJ2-1, with 9 nucleotides matching TRBD1. CDR3 length equals 15 residues. Looked up from germline, CDR1 is SNHLY and CDR2 is FYNNEI. The V and J ends lost 6 bases and 0 bases, in that order; junction bases with no gene match: 3. CDR3 sequence: CASRLQGASYNEQFF. CDR3 coding DNA: TGTGCCAGCAGGTTACAGGGGGCCTCCTACAATGAGCAGTTCTTC.

V gene TRBV4-1 combines with J gene TRBJ2-7; D perhaps matches TRBD1 (6 bases). Germline CDR1 MGHRA, CDR2 YSYEKL. Deletions cut 4 bases from V and 4 bases from J, with 17 bases between. This CDR3 spans 15 amino acids. DNA for the CDR3: TGCGCCAGCAGCCGCACGACGGCGCAGGGGTACGAGCAGTACTTC. Its translation: CASSRTTAQGYEQYF.

In its sample, this clone was seen a few times. This sequence joins TRBV5-4 and TRBJ2-3; 7 positions agree with TRBD2. J lost 8 bases, V lost 2 bases, and 14 bases had no gene match. The CDR3 runs to 16 residues. CDR1 SGHNT and CDR2 YYREEE come from the germline V gene (reference sequence). The CDR3 sequence is CASSLLAGRDRGTQYF. CDR3 coding DNA: TGTGCCAGCAGCTTATTAGCGGGCCGAGACCGTGGTACGCAGTATTTT.

The gene calls are TRBV18 and TRBJ1-1, with TRBD1 identical over 8 bases. CDR3 length: 14 residues. V lost 3 bases, J lost 1 base, and 1 base stayed unmatched. Germline CDR1 reads KGHSH; CDR2 reads LQKENI. CDR3 sequence (DNA): TGTGCCAGCTCACCCGGACAGGGGAACACTGAAGCTTTCTTT. Translation: CASSPGQGNTEAFF.

The chain is built from TRBV30 and TRBJ2-5; 9 bases agree with TRBD2. V lost 5 bases to trimming and J lost 5 bases; unmatched junction nucleotides: 15. Germline V CDR1 and CDR2: GTSNPN, SVGIG (reference sequence). This CDR3 has 16 residues. The CDR3 spells CAWGPQFGGGEETQYF. DNA of the CDR3: TGTGCCTGGGGACCCCAATTTGGCGGGGGGGAGGAGACCCAGTACTTC.

The chain has TRBV9 and TRBJ2-3, with D unresolved. The V gene lost 6 bases and the J gene lost 1 base, with 18 bases spanning the gap. The CDR3 is 16 amino acids. Germline CDR1 SGDLS, CDR2 YYNGEE. As DNA, the CDR3 is TGTGCCAGCACCCCCTCGGGTGGCGTTGGCACAGATACGCAGTATTTT. Translating it yields CASTPSGGVGTDTQYF.

The chain couples TRBV9 to TRBJ2-5; TRBD2 might be the D (6 bases). CDR3 length: 14 residues. Germline values: CDR1 SGDLS, CDR2 YYNGEE. Trimming stripped 3 bases from V and 5 bases from J, with 14 bases between. The CDR3 bases are TGTGCCAGCAGCGCGGATAGCGGAGTTGAGACCCAGTACTTC. It yields the protein CASSADSGVETQYF.

The table lists this clone with a few counts. The V call is TRBV27, the J call TRBJ2-7; TRBD2 matches 9 bases. The CDR3 extends over 15 amino acids. V lost 5 bases, J lost 4 bases, and 9 bases stayed unmatched. Germline loops: CDR1 MNHEY, CDR2 SMNVEV (reference sequence). The CDR3 region is CASSPTRSGSYEQYF. The CDR3 DNA is TGTGCCAGCAGTCCGACTCGTAGCGGGAGTTACGAGCAGTACTTC.

This rearrangement joins TRBV5-4 to TRBJ1-6; perhaps TRBD1 as D (5 bases). The CDR3 covers 17 residues. Germline V gives CDR1 SGHNT, CDR2 YYREEE (reference sequence). Trimming removed 4 bases from V and 0 bases from J, with 14 bases in between. CDR3 sequence reads: CASSRRQSSSYNSPLHF. The CDR3 DNA reads TGTGCCAGCAGCAGGAGACAGTCGAGCTCCTATAATTCACCCCTCCACTTT.

This clone has a handful of counts. This chain links TRBV6-6 with TRBJ2-1; 10 nucleotides line up with TRBD2. The CDR3 is 14 residues long. Germline CDR1 is MNHNY and CDR2 is SVGAGI (reference sequence). Trimming at V came to 6 bases and at J to 6 bases, leaving 5 bases not matched to a gene. CDR3 in amino acids: CASRIAGGGNEQFF. The CDR3 DNA follows: TGTGCCAGCAGGATAGCGGGAGGAGGCAATGAGCAGTTCTTC.

This chain connects TRBV12-5 to TRBJ1-1; 7 bases match TRBD1. V was clipped by 6 bases and J by 0 bases; unmatched bases: 4. The CDR3 totals 14 residues. Germline loops: CDR1 LGHNT, CDR2 FRNRAP. CDR3 residues: CASGTGLMNTEAFF. Here the CDR3 DNA reads TGTGCTAGTGGGACAGGGCTAATGAACACTGAAGCTTTCTTT. The full variable domain, its missing parts supplied by reference TRBV12-5 and TRBJ1-1, is DARVTQTPRHKVTEMGQEVTMRCQPILGHNTVFWYRQTMMQGLELLAYFRNRAPLDDSGMPKDRFSAEMPDATLATLKIQPSEPRDSAVYFCASGTGLMNTEAFFGQGTRLTVV.